Following are 24 T cell receptor beta chains from one sample sequenced in a study of T cells expressing NK-cell markers. From its re-call of the 5' RACE reads, TCRdb lists each CDR3 protein once, without DNA. This sample's table reports about half a million distinct CDR3 sequences. Sequencing was done on a sample of blood T cells: a sorted CD56 or NKG2C T cell subset, CD4+ or CD8+ T cells, or bulk PBMC T cells (not recorded which). The source is a woman aged 50 to 60 in good health.

V gene TRBV12-3 or TRBV12-4 combines with J gene TRBJ1-1; absent DNA, TCRdb's TRBD1 call cannot be checked. This CDR3 spans 12 amino acids. The CDR3 sequence is CASRGGAAEAFF.

V usage is TRBV6-5 and J usage is TRBJ2-4; lacking DNA, the TRBD2 call made by TCRdb goes unchecked. CDR3 length equals 12 residues. Germline lookup yields CDR1 MNHEY and CDR2 SVGAGI. The chain's CDR3 is CASSGSGNIQYF.

The chain uses TRBV4-2 and TRBJ2-2; TCRdb's D gene call, TRBD1, goes unchecked for lack of DNA. Germline CDR1 is LGHNA and CDR2 is YNFKEQ. The length of the CDR3 is 19 residues. The chain's CDR3 is CASSQGTGSLRANTGELFF.

The J gene is TRBJ2-1, the V gene TRBV2; absent DNA, TCRdb's TRBD2 call cannot be checked. CDR3 length: 13 amino acids. Germline V lookup: CDR1 SNHLY, CDR2 FYNNEI. This chain's CDR3 is CASLRLDVGEQFF.

The rearrangement uses TRBV4-1 and TRBJ1-4; no DNA is available, so the TRBD1 call from TCRdb remains unchecked. Germline CDR1 is MGHRA and CDR2 is YSYEKL. The CDR3 sequence is 15 residues long. The chain's CDR3 is CASSSAGTANEKLFF.

The chain links TRBV5-1 to TRBJ2-3; the TRBD2 assignment by TCRdb is unverifiable without DNA. CDR1 and CDR2 (germline): SGHRS, YFSETQ. There are 13 residues in the CDR3. This chain's CDR3 is CASSLAAGDTQYF.

The chain combines TRBV7-9 with TRBJ2-1. CDR3 length: 15 amino acids. Germline CDR1 reads SEHNR; CDR2 reads FQNEAQ (reference sequence). The CDR3 region is CASSLGRSVYNEQFF. Full variable domain (missing parts from reference TRBV7-9 and TRBJ2-1): DTGVSQNPRHKITKRGQNVTFRCDPISEHNRLYWYRQTLGQGPEFLTYFQNEAQLEKSRLLSDRFSAERPKGSFSTLEIQRTEQGDSAMYLCASSLGRSVYNEQFFGPGTRLTVL.

V is TRBV20-1 and J is TRBJ2-3; the TRBD2 assignment by TCRdb is unverifiable without DNA. CDR3 length: 15 residues. Germline V lookup: CDR1 DFQATT, CDR2 SNEGSKA (reference sequence). The CDR3 loop is CSAGVRGLASSSQYF.

V and J are TRBV11-3 and TRBJ2-4. The CDR3 consists of 16 residues. Germline values: CDR1 SGHNT, CDR2 YENEEA. The CDR3 region is CASSLGSGLAKNIQYF.

V is TRBV6-5 and J is TRBJ1-1; TCRdb outputs TRBD1, but without DNA this stays unchecked. The CDR3 is 14 amino acids. Germline CDR1 is MNHEY and CDR2 is SVGAGI. CDR3 in amino acids: CASSYKGRKTEAFF.

This chain uses TRBV3-1 with TRBJ1-1; TCRdb selects TRBD1, and the lack of DNA leaves this call unchecked. CDR1 and CDR2 (germline): LGHDT, YNNKEL (reference sequence). The CDR3 is 14 residues long. The CDR3 spells CASRGGNMNTEAFF.

This chain links TRBV2 with TRBJ2-3; absent DNA, TCRdb's TRBD2 call cannot be checked. Germline loops: CDR1 SNHLY, CDR2 FYNNEI. This CDR3 contains 15 residues. CDR3 loop: CASRGLAGPTDTQYF.

J is TRBJ2-7 and V is TRBV20-1; TCRdb's D gene call, TRBD2, goes unchecked for lack of DNA. The CDR3 spans 15 residues. Germline V gives CDR1 DFQATT, CDR2 SNEGSKA (reference sequence). The CDR3 protein is CSARATSGGTGGQYF.

V gene TRBV5-1 combines with J gene TRBJ2-5. Germline-derived CDR1 and CDR2 are SGHRS and YFSETQ. This CDR3 has 14 residues. The chain's CDR3 is CASSLGGVQETQYF.

The chain combines TRBV4-2 with TRBJ2-3; without DNA, the TCRdb call of TRBD1 cannot be checked. The CDR3 loop spans 12 amino acids. Germline CDR1 LGHNA, CDR2 YNFKEQ. The CDR3 is CASGTGSDTQYF.

This chain uses TRBV18 with TRBJ2-3; TCRdb's assignment of TRBD1 cannot be checked, as there is no DNA. The CDR3 is made up of 18 amino acids. In germline, CDR1 is KGHSH, CDR2 LQKENI. The CDR3 loop reads CASSQADLPGQSTDTQYF.

V usage is TRBV5-1 and J usage is TRBJ2-3; TCRdb indicates TRBD2, and absent DNA this call remains unverified. In germline, CDR1 is SGHRS, CDR2 YFSETQ. The CDR3 sequence is 15 residues long. The CDR3: CASSPPDSGGNTQYF.

The chain couples TRBV29-1 to TRBJ2-3; TCRdb's assignment of TRBD2 cannot be checked, as there is no DNA. CDR1 is SQVTM, CDR2 ANQGSEA, per germline. CDR3 length: 12 amino acids. The CDR3 is CSVSGSLYTQYF.

This sequence joins TRBV3-1 and TRBJ2-5; the D call of TRBD2 rests on TCRdb alone, since no DNA is present to check it. The CDR3 is 15 residues long. Germline V gene sequence: CDR1 LGHDT, CDR2 YNNKEL (reference sequence). The CDR3 reads CASSHDSTSGTTQYF.

V is TRBV24-1 and J is TRBJ2-3; TCRdb selects TRBD2, and the lack of DNA leaves this call unchecked. The CDR3 length is 15 residues. Germline lookup yields CDR1 KGHDR and CDR2 SFDVKD. The CDR3 reads CATSTLAGDSDTQYF.

J is TRBJ1-5 and V is TRBV10-3; TCRdb names TRBD1, which stays unverified in the absence of DNA. Germline CDR1 ENHRY, CDR2 SYGVKD. The CDR3 has 17 residues. The CDR3 is CAISVDTGGQRDQPQHF.

The gene calls are TRBV24-1 and TRBJ2-1; TCRdb's D call of TRBD1 is untestable without DNA. The CDR3 runs to 14 residues. Germline V gene sequence: CDR1 KGHDR, CDR2 SFDVKD. The CDR3 sequence: CATSDSPARNEQFF.

The chain carries TRBV25-1 and TRBJ2-5; TCRdb lists TRBD1, though no DNA is available to test this call. This CDR3 comprises 19 residues. The germline CDR1 and CDR2 sequences are MGHDK and SYGVNS. The CDR3 loop is CASKGSPLPGQGSWETQYF.

J is TRBJ1-4 and V is TRBV5-1; checking the TCRdb D call of TRBD1 is not possible without DNA. Looked up from germline, CDR1 is SGHRS and CDR2 is YFSETQ. The CDR3 covers 15 residues. CDR3 sequence reads: CASSLPGSQGEKLFF.